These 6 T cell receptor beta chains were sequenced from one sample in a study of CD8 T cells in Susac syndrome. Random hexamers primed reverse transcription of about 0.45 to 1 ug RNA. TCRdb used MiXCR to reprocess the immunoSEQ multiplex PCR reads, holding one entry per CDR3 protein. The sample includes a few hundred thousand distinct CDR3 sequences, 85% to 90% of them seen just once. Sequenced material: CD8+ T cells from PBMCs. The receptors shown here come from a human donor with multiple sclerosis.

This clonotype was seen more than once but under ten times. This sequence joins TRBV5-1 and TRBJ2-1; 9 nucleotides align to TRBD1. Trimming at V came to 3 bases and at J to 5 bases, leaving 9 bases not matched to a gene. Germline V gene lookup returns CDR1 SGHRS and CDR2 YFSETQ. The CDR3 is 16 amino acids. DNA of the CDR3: TGCGCCAGCAGCTCGCCCCGGGACAGGGAAAACAATGAGCAGTTCTTC. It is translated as CASSSPRDRENNEQFF.

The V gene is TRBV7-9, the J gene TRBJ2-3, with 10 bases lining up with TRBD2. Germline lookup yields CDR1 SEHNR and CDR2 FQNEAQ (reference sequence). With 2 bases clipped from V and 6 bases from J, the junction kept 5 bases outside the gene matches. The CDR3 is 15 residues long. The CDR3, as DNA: TGTGCCAGCAGCTTACCTAGCGGGGGATCCGATACGCAGTATTTT. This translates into CASSLPSGGSDTQYF.

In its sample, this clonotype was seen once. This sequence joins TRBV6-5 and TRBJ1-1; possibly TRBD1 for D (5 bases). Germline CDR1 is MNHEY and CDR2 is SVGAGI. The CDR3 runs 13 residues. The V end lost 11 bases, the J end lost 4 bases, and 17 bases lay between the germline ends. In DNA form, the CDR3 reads TGTGCCGGCAAGGGGCAGGGAGTCACTGAAGCTTTCTTT. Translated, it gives CAGKGQGVTEAFF.

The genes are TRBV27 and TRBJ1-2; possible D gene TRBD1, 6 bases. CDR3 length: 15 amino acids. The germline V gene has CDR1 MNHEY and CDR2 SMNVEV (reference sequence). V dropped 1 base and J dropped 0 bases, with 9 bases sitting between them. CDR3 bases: TGTGCCAGCAGTTTATTGGGGGGCTCTAACTATGGCTACACCTTC. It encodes CASSLLGGSNYGYTF.

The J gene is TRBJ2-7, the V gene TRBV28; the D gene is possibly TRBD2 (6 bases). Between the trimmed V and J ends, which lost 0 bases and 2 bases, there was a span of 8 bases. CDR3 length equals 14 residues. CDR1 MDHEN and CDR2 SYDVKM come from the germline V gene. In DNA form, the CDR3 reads TGTGCCAGCAGTTTATGGGAGGGAACCTACGAGCAGTACTTC. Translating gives CASSLWEGTYEQYF.

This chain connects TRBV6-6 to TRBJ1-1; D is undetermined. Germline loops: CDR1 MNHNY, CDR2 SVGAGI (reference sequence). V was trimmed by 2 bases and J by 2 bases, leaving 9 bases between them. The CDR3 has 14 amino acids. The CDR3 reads CASSYQDVNTEAFF. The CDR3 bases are TGTGCCAGCAGTTACCAGGACGTAAACACTGAAGCTTTCTTT.